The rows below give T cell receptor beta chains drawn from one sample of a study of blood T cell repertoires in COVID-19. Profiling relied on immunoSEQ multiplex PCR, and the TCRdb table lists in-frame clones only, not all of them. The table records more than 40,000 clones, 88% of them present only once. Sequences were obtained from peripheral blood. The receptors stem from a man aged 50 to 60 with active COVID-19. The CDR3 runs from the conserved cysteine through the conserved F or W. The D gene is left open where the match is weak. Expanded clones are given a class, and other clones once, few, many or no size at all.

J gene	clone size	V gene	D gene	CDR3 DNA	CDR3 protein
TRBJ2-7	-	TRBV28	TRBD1	TGTGCCAGCAGTGTACCCGGGACAGGGAAACACGAGCAGTACTTC	CASSVPGTGKHEQYF
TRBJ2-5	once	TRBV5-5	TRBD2	TGTGCCAGCAGCCCTAGCGGGACTCAAGAGACCCAGTACTTC	CASSPSGTQETQYF
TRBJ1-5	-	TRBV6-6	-	TGTGCCAGCAGGGGGGGAAATCAGCCCCAGCATTTT	CASRGGNQPQHF
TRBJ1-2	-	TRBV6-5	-	TGTGCCAGCTCCCGTGACACGAACAGCTACACCTTC	CASSRDTNSYTF
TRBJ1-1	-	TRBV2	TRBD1	TGTGCCAGCAGGGCCGAGGGGGCCACTGAAGCTTTCTTT	CASRAEGATEAFF
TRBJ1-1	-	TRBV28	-	TGTGCCAGTACTTCAACCATGAACACTGAAGCTTTCTTT	CASTSTMNTEAFF
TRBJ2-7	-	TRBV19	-	TGTGCCAGTACTCCCTCCCGGGGGGCAGCCATGGCGCAGTACTTC	CASTPSRGAAMAQYF
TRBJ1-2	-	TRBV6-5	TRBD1	TGTGCCAGCGTTCTCGGACAGGGAATCTATGGCTACACCTTC	CASVLGQGIYGYTF
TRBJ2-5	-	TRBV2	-	TGTGCCAGCAGCGTCAGTTTGGCGAGGCCCCAGTACTTC	CASSVSLARPQYF
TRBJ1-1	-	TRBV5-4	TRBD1	TGTGCCAGCAGCAACAGGGGAGGTACTGAAGCTTTCTTT	CASSNRGGTEAFF
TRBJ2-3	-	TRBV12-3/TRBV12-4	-	TGTGCCACCTCATTCGGGGGAGATACGCAGTATTTT	CATSFGGDTQYF
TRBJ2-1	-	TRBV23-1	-	TGCGCCAGCAGACGCGAGGTACACAATGAGCAGTTCTTC	CASRREVHNEQFF
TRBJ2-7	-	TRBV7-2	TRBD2	TGTGCCAGCAGCCCTCTCCTGGGACTAGCGGGAGCCTACGAGCAGTACTTC	CASSPLLGLAGAYEQYF
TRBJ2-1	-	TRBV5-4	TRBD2	TGTGCCAGCAGTACCCTAGCGGGGGGCTACAATGAGCAGTTCTTC	CASSTLAGGYNEQFF
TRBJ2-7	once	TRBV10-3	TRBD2	TGTGCCATCGGACTAGCGGGGAGCTACGAGCAGTACTTC	CAIGLAGSYEQYF